A selection of T cell receptor beta chains follows, all from one sample in a study of CD8 T cells in ankylosing spondylitis. From the 5' RACE reads, TCRdb called clonotypes with MiXCR, one entry per CDR3 protein. The repertoire holds approximately 140,000 distinct CDR3 sequences, with roughly a sixth as singletons. Sequencing input: blood, either unsorted or a sorted T cell fraction (not recorded which). Receptor source: a male donor with ankylosing spondylitis. Both conserved end residues are part of each CDR3. Each record gives: CDR3 DNA, CDR3 protein, J gene, V gene, clone size, D gene. The D gene is left open where the match is weak. Where a row states a size, it is once, few, many or the class of an expanded clone; other rows omit it.

cdr3_nt: TGTGCCAGCAGCTTGGATTTATACAGCTACGAGCAGTACTTC; cdr3_aa: CASSLDLYSYEQYF; j_call: TRBJ2-7; v_call: TRBV5-5; clone_size: -; d_call: -
cdr3_nt: TGCGCCAGCAGCCCCGGTCGGGCTCCAGATACGCAGTATTTT; cdr3_aa: CASSPGRAPDTQYF; j_call: TRBJ2-3; v_call: TRBV5-1; clone_size: many; d_call: -
cdr3_nt: TGTGCCAGCAGTTTGTTAGCGGGAGTCACCTACGAGCAGTACTTC; cdr3_aa: CASSLLAGVTYEQYF; j_call: TRBJ2-7; v_call: TRBV27; clone_size: -; d_call: TRBD2
cdr3_nt: TGCAGCGTTGGGGGGAAGCGGGATCCCAATGAGCAGTTCTTC; cdr3_aa: CSVGGKRDPNEQFF; j_call: TRBJ2-1; v_call: TRBV29-1; clone_size: -; d_call: TRBD2
cdr3_nt: TGTGCCAGCAGCCCGCGGCGCCAGGGACCCTATGAGCAGTTCTTC; cdr3_aa: CASSPRRQGPYEQFF; j_call: TRBJ2-1; v_call: TRBV7-6; clone_size: -; d_call: -
cdr3_nt: TGTGCCACCAGTGATTACCGCCTCTTCTACTTC; cdr3_aa: CATSDYRLFYF; j_call: TRBJ2-5; v_call: TRBV24-1; clone_size: many; d_call: -
cdr3_nt: TGTGCCAGCAGCAAAGCAAGCTACAATGAGCAGTTCTTC; cdr3_aa: CASSKASYNEQFF; j_call: TRBJ2-1; v_call: TRBV21-1; clone_size: -; d_call: -
cdr3_nt: TGCAGCGTTACAGGGGGCACCTACGAGCAGTACTTC; cdr3_aa: CSVTGGTYEQYF; j_call: TRBJ2-7; v_call: TRBV29-1; clone_size: -; d_call: TRBD1
cdr3_nt: TGTGCCAGCAGTTCCCGGGCCGCCCCGCCGTTTTGGTACTTC; cdr3_aa: CASSSRAAPPFWYF; j_call: TRBJ2-7; v_call: TRBV27; clone_size: few; d_call: -
cdr3_nt: TGTGCCAGCAGTTTACCCGCAAGGGGATGGCGGGAGACCCAGTACTTC; cdr3_aa: CASSLPARGWRETQYF; j_call: TRBJ2-5; v_call: TRBV28; clone_size: -; d_call: -
cdr3_nt: TGTGCCAGCAGTTTAGCGCGTCGCTACGAGCAGTACTTC; cdr3_aa: CASSLARRYEQYF; j_call: TRBJ2-7; v_call: TRBV12-3/TRBV12-4; clone_size: -; d_call: -
cdr3_nt: TGTGCCAGCAGCCGAAGCGGGAACACTGAAGCTTTCTTT; cdr3_aa: CASSRSGNTEAFF; j_call: TRBJ1-1; v_call: TRBV12-3/TRBV12-4; clone_size: few; d_call: -
cdr3_nt: TGCAGCGTTGAAGATTCGGGCTCGGGGACCCAGTACTTC; cdr3_aa: CSVEDSGSGTQYF; j_call: TRBJ2-5; v_call: TRBV29-1; clone_size: -; d_call: -
cdr3_nt: TGTGCCCACGGGGAACTTAGCTACGAGCAGTACTTC; cdr3_aa: CAHGELSYEQYF; j_call: TRBJ2-7; v_call: TRBV12-1; clone_size: -; d_call: -
cdr3_nt: TGTGCCAGCAGTCCACTAGCGGGAGGCCCCTATGACGGGGAGCTGTTTTTT; cdr3_aa: CASSPLAGGPYDGELFF; j_call: TRBJ2-2; v_call: TRBV6-1; clone_size: few; d_call: TRBD2
cdr3_nt: TGCGCCAGCAGCCCGGACGGTCTCATGAACACTGAAGCTTTCTTT; cdr3_aa: CASSPDGLMNTEAFF; j_call: TRBJ1-1; v_call: TRBV5-1; clone_size: many; d_call: -
cdr3_nt: TGTGCCAGCAGCCAAGATCCAGGGGGACCCCCCACAGATACGCAGTATTTT; cdr3_aa: CASSQDPGGPPTDTQYF; j_call: TRBJ2-3; v_call: TRBV4-2; clone_size: few; d_call: TRBD1
cdr3_nt: TGTGCCAGCAGACCCCTTGCAGGGGCTCACCAAGAGACCCAGTACTTC; cdr3_aa: CASRPLAGAHQETQYF; j_call: TRBJ2-5; v_call: TRBV28; clone_size: -; d_call: -
cdr3_nt: TGCAGTGCTAGAGATCGGGGAGCGGGAGGGCCCTCGGATACGCAGTATTTT; cdr3_aa: CSARDRGAGGPSDTQYF; j_call: TRBJ2-3; v_call: TRBV20-1; clone_size: -; d_call: TRBD2
cdr3_nt: TGTGCCAGCAGACCTACAGGGGACGTTCCCTCTGGGGCCAACGTCCTGACTTTC; cdr3_aa: CASRPTGDVPSGANVLTF; j_call: TRBJ2-6; v_call: TRBV11-1; clone_size: few; d_call: TRBD1
cdr3_nt: TGTGCCAGCAGGAAGGCGGAAAATGAGCAGTTCTTC; cdr3_aa: CASRKAENEQFF; j_call: TRBJ2-1; v_call: TRBV7-9; clone_size: few; d_call: -
cdr3_nt: TGTGCCAGCAGTTTCCAACTAGGACGTGATACGCAGTATTTT; cdr3_aa: CASSFQLGRDTQYF; j_call: TRBJ2-3; v_call: TRBV12-3/TRBV12-4; clone_size: few; d_call: -
cdr3_nt: TGCAGTGCTAGAGATATAGAGTCAGAAGTTAACTATGGCTACACCTTC; cdr3_aa: CSARDIESEVNYGYTF; j_call: TRBJ1-2; v_call: TRBV20-1; clone_size: -; d_call: -
cdr3_nt: TGTGCCAGCAGCTTGGGTGGGGCAACCTACAATGAGCAGTTCTTC; cdr3_aa: CASSLGGATYNEQFF; j_call: TRBJ2-1; v_call: TRBV5-6; clone_size: -; d_call: -
cdr3_nt: TGTGCCAGCTCAGGGGGAGGGGACTATCAGCCCCAGCATTTT; cdr3_aa: CASSGGGDYQPQHF; j_call: TRBJ1-5; v_call: TRBV2; clone_size: -; d_call: TRBD1
cdr3_nt: TGTGCCAGCAGTCAACAGGGGGTGCGCAATGAGCAGTTCTTC; cdr3_aa: CASSQQGVRNEQFF; j_call: TRBJ2-1; v_call: TRBV2; clone_size: -; d_call: TRBD1
cdr3_nt: TGTGCCAGCAGCGACAGGGAGTCTGGGGCCAACGTCCTGACTTTC; cdr3_aa: CASSDRESGANVLTF; j_call: TRBJ2-6; v_call: TRBV7-9; clone_size: few; d_call: TRBD1
cdr3_nt: TGTGCCAGCAGTTTAGGGGCAGGCACAAGCTCCTACGAGCAGTACTTC; cdr3_aa: CASSLGAGTSSYEQYF; j_call: TRBJ2-7; v_call: TRBV12-3/TRBV12-4; clone_size: few; d_call: -
cdr3_nt: TGTGCTAGTGGCCCGTTCGGGGGGGGGCTGAACGAGCAGTACTTC; cdr3_aa: CASGPFGGGLNEQYF; j_call: TRBJ2-7; v_call: TRBV12-5; clone_size: few; d_call: TRBD2
cdr3_nt: TGTGCCAGCAGCTTAGTTAACTCCGATCTGGTTGAGCAGTTCTTC; cdr3_aa: CASSLVNSDLVEQFF; j_call: TRBJ2-1; v_call: TRBV7-9; clone_size: few; d_call: -
cdr3_nt: TGCGCCAGCAGCTTTACTAGCGGAAGATACGAGCAGTACTTC; cdr3_aa: CASSFTSGRYEQYF; j_call: TRBJ2-7; v_call: TRBV5-1; clone_size: many; d_call: TRBD2
cdr3_nt: TGTGCCAGCAGCCAAGATGAGTTCAGGAGGACGTTAACCGGGGAGCTGTTTTTT; cdr3_aa: CASSQDEFRRTLTGELFF; j_call: TRBJ2-2; v_call: TRBV3-1; clone_size: -; d_call: -
cdr3_nt: TGTGCTAGTGGTTTGGTAGTGGCTAGCGGCACAGATACGCAGTATTTT; cdr3_aa: CASGLVVASGTDTQYF; j_call: TRBJ2-3; v_call: TRBV12-5; clone_size: few; d_call: -
cdr3_nt: TGTGCCAGCAGTGAAGGGTTCGGACAGGGGGCGCGATACAATGAGCAGTTCTTC; cdr3_aa: CASSEGFGQGARYNEQFF; j_call: TRBJ2-1; v_call: TRBV2; clone_size: few; d_call: TRBD1
cdr3_nt: TGTGCCAGCAGCCAAGGGACGGGAAGTGGGGAGACCCAGTACTTC; cdr3_aa: CASSQGTGSGETQYF; j_call: TRBJ2-5; v_call: TRBV14; clone_size: once; d_call: -
cdr3_nt: TGTGCCAGCAGCGCAAGCGGGAGCACAGATACGCAGTATTTT; cdr3_aa: CASSASGSTDTQYF; j_call: TRBJ2-3; v_call: TRBV9; clone_size: -; d_call: -
cdr3_nt: TGTGCCAGCAGCCAAGAACGGACAACATACGAGCAGTACTTC; cdr3_aa: CASSQERTTYEQYF; j_call: TRBJ2-7; v_call: TRBV4-2; clone_size: -; d_call: -
cdr3_nt: TGCAGCGTTTCCCTAGCGGGAGAAATCTACAATGAGCAGTTCTTC; cdr3_aa: CSVSLAGEIYNEQFF; j_call: TRBJ2-1; v_call: TRBV29-1; clone_size: -; d_call: TRBD2
cdr3_nt: TGTGCCAGCTCACGCGGGGGCCAGGGACGGTCGGACACTGAAGCTTTCTTT; cdr3_aa: CASSRGGQGRSDTEAFF; j_call: TRBJ1-1; v_call: TRBV18; clone_size: few; d_call: -
cdr3_nt: TGTGCCAGCAGTGAAGTGGCGGTTCCGTCCTACGAGCAGTACTTC; cdr3_aa: CASSEVAVPSYEQYF; j_call: TRBJ2-7; v_call: TRBV6-1; clone_size: -; d_call: -
cdr3_nt: TGTGCCAGCAGCTTGGCGGTTGATAGCAATCAGCCCCAGCATTTT; cdr3_aa: CASSLAVDSNQPQHF; j_call: TRBJ1-5; v_call: TRBV5-6; clone_size: few; d_call: -
cdr3_nt: TGTGCCAGCAGTGAGGGGCGGACAAAAGAGACCCAGTACTTC; cdr3_aa: CASSEGRTKETQYF; j_call: TRBJ2-5; v_call: TRBV2; clone_size: -; d_call: -
cdr3_nt: TGCAGTGCTAGTGCAAGACTAGCGGGTGATTGGGCCAATGAGCAGTTCTTC; cdr3_aa: CSASARLAGDWANEQFF; j_call: TRBJ2-1; v_call: TRBV20-1; clone_size: few; d_call: TRBD2
cdr3_nt: TGTGCCAGCAGGTCTGGGAGCGTTCGGGATGAGCAGTTCTTC; cdr3_aa: CASRSGSVRDEQFF; j_call: TRBJ2-1; v_call: TRBV9; clone_size: many; d_call: -
cdr3_nt: TGTGCCAGCAGCCCGGGGGCAGGGGTTATCTACGAGCAGTACTTC; cdr3_aa: CASSPGAGVIYEQYF; j_call: TRBJ2-7; v_call: TRBV12-3/TRBV12-4; clone_size: many; d_call: -
cdr3_nt: TGCAGCGTTTTAGCTAGCACAGATACGCAGTATTTT; cdr3_aa: CSVLASTDTQYF; j_call: TRBJ2-3; v_call: TRBV29-1; clone_size: -; d_call: -
cdr3_nt: TGTGCCAGCAGCTTCGGACAGTCGGTCGACTACACCTTC; cdr3_aa: CASSFGQSVDYTF; j_call: TRBJ1-2; v_call: TRBV13; clone_size: -; d_call: -
cdr3_nt: TGTGCCAGCAGCTCAGGGACGAGGGGCTACGAGCAGTACTTC; cdr3_aa: CASSSGTRGYEQYF; j_call: TRBJ2-7; v_call: TRBV25-1; clone_size: few; d_call: -
cdr3_nt: TGTGCCAGCAGGGGGGACTCGGACCATGAGCAGTTCTTC; cdr3_aa: CASRGDSDHEQFF; j_call: TRBJ2-1; v_call: TRBV2; clone_size: -; d_call: -
cdr3_nt: TGTGCCAGCAGCTTTGAGGTGAGCGTCAGGGGGACCTACGAGCAGTACTTC; cdr3_aa: CASSFEVSVRGTYEQYF; j_call: TRBJ2-7; v_call: TRBV5-6; clone_size: -; d_call: TRBD1
cdr3_nt: TGTGCCAGCAGCCTGGGTGGGGGCAGGAGCAATCAGCCCCAGCATTTT; cdr3_aa: CASSLGGGRSNQPQHF; j_call: TRBJ1-5; v_call: TRBV7-9; clone_size: few; d_call: -
cdr3_nt: TGTGCCATCAGTCGGACTAGCGGGAGGAGCAGCGACAATGAGCAGTTCTTC; cdr3_aa: CAISRTSGRSSDNEQFF; j_call: TRBJ2-1; v_call: TRBV10-3; clone_size: -; d_call: TRBD2
cdr3_nt: TGTGCCATCAGGGTGAACACTGAAGCTTTCTTT; cdr3_aa: CAIRVNTEAFF; j_call: TRBJ1-1; v_call: TRBV10-3; clone_size: many; d_call: -
cdr3_nt: TGTGCCACCAGTGATTCAGGACAGAGCTACGAGCAGTACTTC; cdr3_aa: CATSDSGQSYEQYF; j_call: TRBJ2-7; v_call: TRBV24-1; clone_size: few; d_call: -
cdr3_nt: TGCGCCAGCAGCTTGGGGCAGGCGGGCTACAATGAGCAGTTCTTC; cdr3_aa: CASSLGQAGYNEQFF; j_call: TRBJ2-1; v_call: TRBV5-1; clone_size: -; d_call: -